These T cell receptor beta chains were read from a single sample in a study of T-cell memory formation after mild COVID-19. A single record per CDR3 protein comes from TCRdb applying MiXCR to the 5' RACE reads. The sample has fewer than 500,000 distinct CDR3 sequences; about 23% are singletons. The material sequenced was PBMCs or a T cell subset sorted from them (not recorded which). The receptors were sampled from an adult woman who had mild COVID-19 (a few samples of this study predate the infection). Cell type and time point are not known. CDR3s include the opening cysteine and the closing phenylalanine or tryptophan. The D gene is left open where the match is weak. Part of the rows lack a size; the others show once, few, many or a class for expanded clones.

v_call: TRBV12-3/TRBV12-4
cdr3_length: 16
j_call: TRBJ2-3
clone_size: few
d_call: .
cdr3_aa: CASSFKRGGTQDTQYF
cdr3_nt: TGTGCCAGCAGTTTTAAGAGGGGAGGCACCCAAGATACGCAGTATTTT

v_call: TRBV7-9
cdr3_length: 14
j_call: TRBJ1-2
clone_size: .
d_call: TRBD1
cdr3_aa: CASSPGQGAYGYTF
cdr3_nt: TGTGCCAGCAGCCCCGGACAGGGGGCATATGGCTACACCTTC

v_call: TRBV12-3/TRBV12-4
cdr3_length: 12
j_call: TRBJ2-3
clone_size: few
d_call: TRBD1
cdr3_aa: CASVQGLNTQYF
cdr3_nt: TGTGCCAGCGTACAGGGGCTAAATACGCAGTATTTT

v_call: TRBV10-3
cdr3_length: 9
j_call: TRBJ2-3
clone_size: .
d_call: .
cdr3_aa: CAIIDTQYF
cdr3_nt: TGTGCCATCATAGATACGCAGTATTTT

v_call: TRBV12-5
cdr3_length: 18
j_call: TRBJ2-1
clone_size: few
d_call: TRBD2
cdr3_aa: CASGSARLAGGGYNEQFF
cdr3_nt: TGTGCTAGTGGTTCCGCCCGACTAGCGGGAGGGGGGTACAATGAGCAGTTCTTC

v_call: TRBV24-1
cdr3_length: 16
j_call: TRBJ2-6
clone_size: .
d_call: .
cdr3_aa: CATSDQGPRGANVLTF
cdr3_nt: TGTGCCACCAGTGATCAGGGGCCGAGGGGGGCCAACGTCCTGACTTTC

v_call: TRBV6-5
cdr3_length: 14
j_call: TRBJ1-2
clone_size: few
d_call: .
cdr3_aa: CASSRSGGEAGYTF
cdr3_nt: TGTGCCAGCAGCCGTTCGGGAGGGGAAGCTGGCTACACCTTC

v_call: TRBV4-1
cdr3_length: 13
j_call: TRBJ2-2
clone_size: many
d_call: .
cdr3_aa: CASSQLNTGELFF
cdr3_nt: TGCGCCAGCAGCCAACTGAACACCGGGGAGCTGTTTTTT

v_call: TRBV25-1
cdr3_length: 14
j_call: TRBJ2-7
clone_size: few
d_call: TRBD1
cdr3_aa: CASSLDRNSYEQYF
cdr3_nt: TGTGCCAGCAGCCTGGACAGGAATTCCTACGAGCAGTACTTC

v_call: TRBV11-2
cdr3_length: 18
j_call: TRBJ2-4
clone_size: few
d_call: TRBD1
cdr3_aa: CASSLDSLGQGLQNIQYF
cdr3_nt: TGTGCCAGCAGCTTAGATTCTCTGGGACAGGGCCTCCAAAACATTCAGTACTTC

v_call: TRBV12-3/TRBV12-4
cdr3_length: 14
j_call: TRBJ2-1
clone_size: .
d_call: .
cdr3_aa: CASSSRDLNNEQFF
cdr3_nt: TGTGCCAGCAGTTCCCGGGACTTAAACAATGAGCAGTTCTTC

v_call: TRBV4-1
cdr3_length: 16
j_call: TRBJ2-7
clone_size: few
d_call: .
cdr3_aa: CASSFRSGGASYEQYF
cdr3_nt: TGCGCCAGCAGCTTTCGCTCGGGCGGGGCCTCCTACGAGCAGTACTTC

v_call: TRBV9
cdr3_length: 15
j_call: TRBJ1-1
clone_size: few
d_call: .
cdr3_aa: CASSVAEGGGTEAFF
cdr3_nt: TGTGCCAGCAGCGTAGCTGAGGGGGGAGGCACTGAAGCTTTCTTT

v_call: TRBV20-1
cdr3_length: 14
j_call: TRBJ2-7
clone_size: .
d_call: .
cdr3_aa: CSAFGTESSYEQYF
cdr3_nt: TGCAGTGCTTTCGGGACGGAAAGCTCCTACGAGCAGTACTTC

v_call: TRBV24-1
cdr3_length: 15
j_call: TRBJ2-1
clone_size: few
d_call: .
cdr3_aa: CATRRTGSKGDEQFF
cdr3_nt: TGTGCCACCCGCCGAACCGGTAGCAAAGGCGATGAGCAGTTCTTC

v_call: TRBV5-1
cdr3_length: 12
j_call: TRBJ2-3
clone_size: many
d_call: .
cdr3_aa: CASSLASDTQYF
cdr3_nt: TGCGCCAGCAGCTTAGCGTCGGATACGCAGTATTTT

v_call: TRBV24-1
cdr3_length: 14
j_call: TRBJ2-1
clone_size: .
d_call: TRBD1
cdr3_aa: CATSAYDREDEQFF
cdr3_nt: TGTGCCACCAGTGCCTACGACAGGGAAGATGAGCAGTTCTTC

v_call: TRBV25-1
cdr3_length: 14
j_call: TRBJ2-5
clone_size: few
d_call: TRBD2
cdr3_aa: CASSKTSSQETQYF
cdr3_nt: TGTGCCAGCAGCAAGACTAGCTCCCAAGAGACCCAGTACTTC

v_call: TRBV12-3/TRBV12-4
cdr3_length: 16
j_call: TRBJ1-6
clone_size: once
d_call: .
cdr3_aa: CASSLGRGRDNSPLHF
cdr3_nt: TGTGCCAGCAGTTTAGGAAGGGGCCGGGATAATTCACCCCTCCACTTT

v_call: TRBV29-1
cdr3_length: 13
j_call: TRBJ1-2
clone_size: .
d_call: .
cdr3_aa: CSVESPQVYGYTF
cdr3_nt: TGCAGCGTTGAGAGTCCACAGGTCTATGGCTACACCTTC

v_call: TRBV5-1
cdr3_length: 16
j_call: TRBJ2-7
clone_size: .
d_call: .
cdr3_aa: CASSSPRAGISYEQYF
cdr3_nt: TGCGCCAGCAGCTCGCCTCGGGCTGGGATCTCCTACGAGCAGTACTTC

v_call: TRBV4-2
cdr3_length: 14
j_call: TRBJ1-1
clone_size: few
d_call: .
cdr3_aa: CASSQPGMNTEAFF
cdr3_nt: TGTGCCAGCAGCCAACCGGGCATGAACACTGAAGCTTTCTTT

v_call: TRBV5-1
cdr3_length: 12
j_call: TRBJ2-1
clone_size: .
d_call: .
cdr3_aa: CASKNRDNEQFF
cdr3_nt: TGCGCCAGCAAAAACCGGGACAATGAGCAGTTCTTC

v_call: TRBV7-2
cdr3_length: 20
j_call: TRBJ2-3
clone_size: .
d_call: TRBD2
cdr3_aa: CASSSPTGTSGRWGTDTQYF
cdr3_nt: TGTGCCAGCAGCTCGCCAACCGGGACTAGCGGGAGATGGGGCACAGATACGCAGTATTTT

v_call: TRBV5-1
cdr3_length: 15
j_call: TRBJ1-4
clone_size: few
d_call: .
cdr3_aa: CASSLQGMVDEKLFF
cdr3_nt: TGCGCCAGCAGCTTGCAGGGAATGGTTGATGAAAAACTGTTTTTT

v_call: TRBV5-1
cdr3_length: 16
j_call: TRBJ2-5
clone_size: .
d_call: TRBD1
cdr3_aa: CASSLGAHRGRETQYF
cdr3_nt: TGCGCCAGCAGCTTGGGGGCCCACAGGGGGCGCGAGACCCAGTACTTC